These 20 T cell receptor beta chains share one sample of origin, sequenced in a study of blood T cell repertoires in COVID-19. Clones were read by immunoSEQ multiplex PCR, and TCRdb kept only the in-frame ones, dropping some. The data hold under 150,000 clones, with 77% observed a single time. The sample comprised peripheral blood. The receptors derive from a woman between 50 and 59 years old with active or convalescent COVID-19.

V gene TRBV15 combines with J gene TRBJ1-3; no clear D. The V end was cut by 9 bases, the J end by 3 bases, with 12 bases between. The germline CDR1 and CDR2 sequences are LNHNV and YYDKDF (reference sequence). There are 13 residues in the CDR3. CDR3 loop: CATASVSGNTIYF. The CDR3 DNA is TGTGCCACTGCCTCGGTTAGTGGAAACACCATATATTTT. The full variable domain, with the rest looked up from reference TRBV15 and TRBJ1-3, is DAMVIQNPRYQVTQFGKPVTLSCSQTLNHNVMYWYQQKSSQAPKLLFHYYDKDFNNEADTPDNFQSRRPNTSFCFLDIRSPGLGDTAMYLCATASVSGNTIYFGEGSWLTVV.

This sequence joins TRBV11-2 and TRBJ1-5; 9 bases are a match to TRBD1. This CDR3 spans 17 amino acids. The V segment lost 2 bases and the J segment 6 bases; nucleotides outside the gene matches: 11. Germline V lookup: CDR1 SGHAT, CDR2 FQNNGV. The DNA for the CDR3 is TGTGCCAGCAGCTTAAGCTACAGGGGGCGCGGTGGTCAGCCCCAGCATTTT. It yields the protein CASSLSYRGRGGQPQHF.

The chain couples TRBV6-5 to TRBJ1-2; D might be TRBD1 (5 bases). This CDR3 has 14 residues. V lost 6 bases and J 3 bases, leaving 14 bases between the germline ends. From germline, CDR1 is MNHEY and CDR2 SVGAGI. In DNA form, the CDR3 reads TGTGCCAGCAGGATGGACCTAGGGGACTATGGCTACACCTTC. Translated: CASRMDLGDYGYTF.

V usage is TRBV21-1 and J usage is TRBJ2-7; the D call TRBD1 from the table was never checked on the DNA. TRBV21-1 is a pseudogene. CDR3 size: 15 residues. For the CDR3, the DNA is TGTGCCAGCAGCGATTACGGGTTTCGGCAGGGGAAGCAGTACTTC. Translation: CASSDYGFRQGKQYF.

The chain employs TRBV7-3 and TRBJ2-1; TRBD2 matches at 7 bases. The CDR3 is 15 residues long. Germline V CDR1 and CDR2: SGHTA, FQGTGA. V dropped 5 bases and J dropped 4; count of bases not matched to a gene: 8. Here the CDR3 DNA reads TGTGCCAGCAGCGTGGGGCTAGCGGCGTACAATGAGCAGTTCTTC. Amino acid sequence: CASSVGLAAYNEQFF.

Here the CDR3 DNA reads TGTGCCAGCAGCTTACTTAACTCCTACGAGCAGTACTTC. It yields the protein CASSLLNSYEQYF. The chain couples TRBV7-9 to TRBJ2-7; D is uncertain. Germline V CDR1 and CDR2: SEHNR, FQNEAQ (reference sequence). Trimming removed 2 bases at V and 0 bases at J, with 5 bases between. The CDR3 covers 13 residues.

This clone has at least ten counts. The chain has TRBV28 and TRBJ1-6; the D gene is possibly TRBD1 (6 bases). Germline V gene data show CDR1 as MDHEN and CDR2 as SYDVKM. CDR3 size: 14 residues. V gave up 0 bases and J gave up 9 bases, with 9 bases separating them. DNA of the CDR3: TGTGCCAGCAGTTTATGGGACAGCCGTTCACCCCTCCACTTT. Translation: CASSLWDSRSPLHF.

Of note for this clone: Distinct nucleotide sequences in the sample also encode this CDR3. The chain links TRBV7-2 to TRBJ2-1; 9 bases map to TRBD1. Trimming took 1 base from V and 7 from J; bases not matched to a gene: 2. Germline CDR1 and CDR2: SGHTA and FQGNSA. The CDR3 contains 14 residues. CDR3 loop: CASSLGGQGNEQFF. CDR3 coding DNA: TGTGCCAGCAGCTTAGGCGGACAGGGGAATGAGCAGTTCTTC.

The chain uses TRBV7-9 and TRBJ2-2, with a weak D call TRBD1 (6 bases). Trimming stripped 0 bases from V and 2 bases from J, with 19 bases between. CDR1 is SEHNR, CDR2 FQNEAQ, per germline (reference sequence). The length of the CDR3 is 19 residues. The CDR3: CASSLAQEPTGSNTGELFF. The CDR3, as DNA: TGTGCCAGCAGCTTAGCTCAAGAACCCACAGGGTCAAACACCGGGGAGCTGTTTTTT. Using reference TRBV7-9 and TRBJ2-2 for the parts outside the CDR3, the full variable domain is DTGVSQNPRHKITKRGQNVTFRCDPISEHNRLYWYRQTLGQGPEFLTYFQNEAQLEKSRLLSDRFSAERPKGSFSTLEIQRTEQGDSAMYLCASSLAQEPTGSNTGELFFGEGSRLTVL.

The chain carries TRBV30 and TRBJ2-3, with a tentative D call TRBD2 (5 bases). Germline-derived CDR1 and CDR2 are GTSNPN and SVGIG (reference sequence). Trimming left V 5 bases short and J 2 bases short, with 11 bases between. CDR3 length: 13 residues. CDR3 protein: CAWSGVDTDTQYF. The CDR3 nucleotides are TGTGCCTGGTCCGGGGTGGACACAGATACGCAGTATTTT. The full variable domain, in which reference TRBV30 and TRBJ2-3 provide the parts outside the CDR3, is SQTIHQWPATLVQPVGSPLSLECTVEGTSNPNLYWYRQAAGRGLQLLFYSVGIGQISSEVPQNLSASRPQDRQFILSSKKLLLSDSGFYLCAWSGVDTDTQYFGPGTRLTVL.

V and J are TRBV6-5 and TRBJ2-1; D unclear. Germline loops: CDR1 MNHEY, CDR2 SVGAGI. The ends were cut back, 7 bases at V and 0 bases at J, with 13 bases in the middle. The CDR3 totals 15 residues. The CDR3 DNA sequence: TGTGCCAGCACCGTGGCCACCTTCTCCTACAATGAGCAGTTCTTC. As protein: CASTVATFSYNEQFF.

The J gene is TRBJ2-2, the V gene TRBV27; 8 positions match TRBD2. J was trimmed by 1 base and V by 5 bases; bases with no gene match: 15. The V gene's germline CDR1 is MNHEY and CDR2 SMNVEV (reference sequence). CDR3 length: 19 residues. CDR3 loop: CASSPNILLAGRNTGELFF. In nucleotides, the CDR3 is TGTGCCAGCAGTCCTAACATACTCTTAGCGGGGAGGAACACCGGGGAGCTGTTTTTT.

The chain joins TRBV20-1 to TRBJ1-1; TRBD1 matches 7 bases. V lost 3 bases, J lost 5 bases, and 9 bases stayed unmatched. Germline CDR1 reads DFQATT; CDR2 reads SNEGSKA (reference sequence). This CDR3 has 14 residues. In nucleotides, the CDR3 is TGCAGTGCTAGTCCCAGGGGGAGAGGGACTGAAGCTTTCTTT. Protein sequence: CSASPRGRGTEAFF.

Here the CDR3 reads CASSLSSGGHDEQFF. The CDR3 region has the DNA TGTGCCAGCAGCCTGTCTTCGGGGGGTCACGATGAGCAGTTCTTC. The J gene is TRBJ2-1, the V gene TRBV3-1 (or the pseudogene TRBV3-2); TRBD2 aligns across 7 bases. The V gene end was trimmed by 4 bases and the J gene end by 8 bases; junction bases not matched to a gene: 11. Germline CDR1 reads LGHDT; CDR2 reads YNNKEL (reference sequence). The CDR3 loop spans 15 amino acids.

This sequence joins TRBV7-8 and TRBJ1-3, with D perhaps TRBD1 (5 bases). The germline CDR1 and CDR2 sequences are SGHVS and FQNEAQ. The ends were cut back, 1 base at V and 3 bases at J, with 22 bases in the middle. The CDR3 runs 19 residues. The CDR3, as DNA: TGTGCCAGCAGCTTAGTTCATTCGGGCACAGGTATATTTGGAAACACCATATATTTT. Its translation: CASSLVHSGTGIFGNTIYF.

On this clone: A read error may account for a junction end that differs from germline. The chain carries TRBV6-1 and TRBJ1-6, with D uncertain. The CDR3 sequence is 12 residues long. CDR1 is MNHNS and CDR2 is SASEGT in the germline V gene. Written as DNA, the CDR3 is TGTGCCAGCGGTGAAGCTCCATCACCCCTCCACTTT. This sequence encodes CASGEAPSPLHF.

This sequence joins TRBV6-2 or TRBV6-3 and TRBJ2-1; 7 bases agree with TRBD2. With 5 bases clipped from V and 6 bases from J, the junction kept 7 bases outside the gene matches. The CDR3 contains 14 residues. Germline V gene sequence: CDR1 MNHEY, CDR2 SVGEGT. The chain's CDR3 is CASSPPSGINEQFF. The CDR3 nucleotides read TGTGCCAGCAGTCCCCCCAGCGGGATCAATGAGCAGTTCTTC.

The chain employs TRBV7-2 and TRBJ2-7; the D gene is possibly TRBD2 (5 bases). Trimming took off 5 bases at V and 4 bases at J, with 15 bases between the two ends. CDR1 SGHTA and CDR2 FQGNSA come from the germline V gene. The length of the CDR3 is 14 residues. This chain's CDR3 is CASSPPGVQYEQYF. In DNA form, the CDR3 reads TGTGCCAGCAGCCCCCCCGGGGTTCAGTACGAGCAGTACTTC.

V gene TRBV27 combines with J gene TRBJ2-1, with 10 bases that match TRBD2. After removal of 6 bases from V and 10 bases from J, the junction contained 12 bases not matched to a gene. Germline V gene data show CDR1 as MNHEY and CDR2 as SMNVEV (reference sequence). This CDR3 region has 15 residues. CDR3 sequence reads: CASRATSGAMGEQFF. CDR3 DNA: TGTGCCAGCAGGGCCACTAGCGGGGCCATGGGGGAGCAGTTCTTC.

V usage is TRBV5-1 and J usage is TRBJ2-3, with TRBD2 identical over 9 bases. With V trimmed by 0 bases and J by 4 bases, 3 bases remained unmatched. This CDR3 is built from 15 residues. In germline, CDR1 is SGHRS, CDR2 YFSETQ. The CDR3: CASSLEGLAADTQYF. DNA for the CDR3: TGCGCCAGCAGCTTGGAGGGACTAGCAGCAGATACGCAGTATTTT.